This T cell receptor (beta chain) was identified in a study of molecular identifiers for immune sequencing clone quantification. Study-level information: Five aliquots were made in replicates from the RNA of roughly 20,000 or 100,000 naive CD8 cells, and four were sequenced. Study results and caveats: Sizes of clones that are highly expanded could be underestimated (if identical TCR molecules share a barcode). Whereas clones above 20 RNA copies held under 1% of naive-cell molecules, they held over 98% of effector molecules. Single-cell amounts of spiked Jurkat TCR RNA were reportedly detectable among roughly 1 million naive cells.

Via MiXCR, TCRdb re-called the PCR reads, giving one row per CDR3 protein. Of some 320,000 distinct CDR3 sequences in the sample, 20% to 25% were seen once. This clonotype was detected ten times or more. Its cognate antigen is unknown. CDR1 is MNHEY, CDR2 SVGAGI, per germline. Trimming removed 5 bases from V and 5 bases from J, with 21 bases in between. The CDR3 is made up of 16 amino acids. The TCR originated in a human donor in good health. Some libraries in this study had Jurkat cell RNA spiked in. The sequencing input was naive CD8+ T cells from blood, with Jurkat cell RNA spiked in. The subset denotes: FACS-sorted CD8+CD4-CCR7+CD45RA+ naive T cells. V usage is TRBV6-5 and J usage is TRBJ2-5, with a weak D call TRBD1 (6 bases). The CDR3 reads CASSEPEGRGEETQYF. DNA of the CDR3: TGTGCCAGCAGTGAGCCGGAAGGCAGGGGAGAGGAGACCCAGTACTTC.